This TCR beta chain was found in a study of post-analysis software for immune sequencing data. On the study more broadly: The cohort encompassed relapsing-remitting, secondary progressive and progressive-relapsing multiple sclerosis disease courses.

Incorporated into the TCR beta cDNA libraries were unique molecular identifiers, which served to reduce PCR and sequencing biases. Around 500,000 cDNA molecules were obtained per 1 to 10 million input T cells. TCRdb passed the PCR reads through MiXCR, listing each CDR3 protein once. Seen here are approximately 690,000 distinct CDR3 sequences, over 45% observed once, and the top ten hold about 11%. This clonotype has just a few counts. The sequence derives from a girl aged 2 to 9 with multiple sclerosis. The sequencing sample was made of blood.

Written as DNA, the CDR3 is TGCGCCAGCAGCGAGAGGGGGCTCGGTGGCACAGATACGCAGTATTTT. It translates to CASSERGLGGTDTQYF. The chain employs TRBV10-1 and TRBJ2-3; 7 nucleotides match TRBD1. The CDR3 is 16 amino acids. The J segment lost 1 base and the V segment lost 6 bases, leaving 10 bases of the junction unmatched. Germline CDR1 WNHNN, CDR2 SYGVQD (reference sequence).